The source of this T cell receptor beta chain is a study of T cell repertoires in aging, cancer and after chemotherapy. Background on the study: Donors were grouped into six age bands spanning 30 or younger through 70 or older. The full dataset contained approximately 9.6 million TCR reads.

General study findings and limits: Untreated cancer patients had significantly lower blood TCR diversity than age-matched healthy donors.

There are 15 residues in the CDR3. Trimming removed 0 bases from V and 2 bases from J; junction bases left unmatched: 4. Germline CDR1 and CDR2: SGDLS and YYNGEE. A mixed TRB-A/B primer pool amplified rearranged TRB by multiplex touch-down PCR. TCRdb reprocessed the multiplex PCR reads with MiXCR, giving one entry per CDR3 protein. The sample records 7,000 to 9,500 distinct CDR3 sequences, 23% being singletons. The template was genomic DNA from peripheral blood, not RNA. Comment on this clonotype: Its target is not known.

The sequence was collected from a human donor with a blood cancer. The donor label of this sample is uncertain. The chain carries TRBV9 and TRBJ2-7; 8 bases agree with TRBD2. Specimen: blood. The CDR3 nucleotides read TGTGCCAGCAGCGTAGGCGGGAGGCACACCTACGAGCAGTACTTC. It translates to CASSVGGRHTYEQYF.